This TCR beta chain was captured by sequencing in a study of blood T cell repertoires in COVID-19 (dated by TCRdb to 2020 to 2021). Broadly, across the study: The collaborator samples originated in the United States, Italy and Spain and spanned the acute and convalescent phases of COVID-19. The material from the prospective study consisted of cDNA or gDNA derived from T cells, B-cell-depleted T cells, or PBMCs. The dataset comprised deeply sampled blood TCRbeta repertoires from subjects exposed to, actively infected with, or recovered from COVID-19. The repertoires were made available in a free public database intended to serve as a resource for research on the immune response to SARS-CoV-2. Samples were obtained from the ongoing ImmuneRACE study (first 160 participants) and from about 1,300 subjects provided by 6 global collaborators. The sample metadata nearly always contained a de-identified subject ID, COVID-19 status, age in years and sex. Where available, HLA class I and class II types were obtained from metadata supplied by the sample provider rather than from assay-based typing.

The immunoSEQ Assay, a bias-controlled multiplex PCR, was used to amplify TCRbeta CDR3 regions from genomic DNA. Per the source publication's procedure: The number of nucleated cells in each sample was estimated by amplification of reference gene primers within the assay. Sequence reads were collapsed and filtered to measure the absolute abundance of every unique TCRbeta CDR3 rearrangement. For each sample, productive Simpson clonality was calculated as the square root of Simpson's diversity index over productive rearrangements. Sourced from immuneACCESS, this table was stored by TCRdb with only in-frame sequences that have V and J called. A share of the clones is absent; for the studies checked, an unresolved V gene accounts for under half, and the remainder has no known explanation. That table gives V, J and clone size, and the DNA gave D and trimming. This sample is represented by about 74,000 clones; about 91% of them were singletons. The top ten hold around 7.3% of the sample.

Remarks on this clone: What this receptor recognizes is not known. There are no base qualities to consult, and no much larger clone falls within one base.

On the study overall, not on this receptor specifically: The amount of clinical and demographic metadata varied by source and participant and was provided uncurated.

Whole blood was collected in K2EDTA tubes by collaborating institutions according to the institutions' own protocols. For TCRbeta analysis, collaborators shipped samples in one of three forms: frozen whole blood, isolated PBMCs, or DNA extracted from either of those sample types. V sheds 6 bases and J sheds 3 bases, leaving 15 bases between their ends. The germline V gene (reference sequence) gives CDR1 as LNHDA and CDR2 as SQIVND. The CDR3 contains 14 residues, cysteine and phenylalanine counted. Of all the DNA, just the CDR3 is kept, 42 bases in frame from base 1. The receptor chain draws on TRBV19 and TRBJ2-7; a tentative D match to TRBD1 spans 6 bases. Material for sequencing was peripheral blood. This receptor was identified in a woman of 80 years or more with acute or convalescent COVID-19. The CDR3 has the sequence CASSGAQGIYEQYF. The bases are TGTGCCAGTAGCGGAGCCCAGGGGATCTACGAGCAGTACTTC.